This T cell receptor beta chain was captured in a study of cytomegalovirus exposure and HLA in healthy donors. Note on this clone: The antigen is undetermined.

The study, taken as a whole, reports: In vitro work confirmed that three CMV-associated chains recognize CMV antigens. According to an earlier analysis, most TCR beta V segments yielded productive rearrangements about 90% or about 30% of the time.

The CDR3 is 16 amino acids. Germline V gene lookup returns CDR1 SEHNR and CDR2 FQNEAQ (reference sequence). Germline trimming cut 5 bases from V and 0 bases from J; bases unmatched to any gene: 8. The PCR had 60 Vbeta and 13 Jbeta primers. Assay used: immunoSEQ multiplex PCR; TCRdb lists only in-frame clones, some missing. This sample contains around 100,000 clones. Nominal health characterized the donors when sampled, though unrecorded immune exposures were likely. This TCR derives from a young man in good health and CMV-seronegative. The chain links TRBV7-9 to TRBJ1-1, with TRBD1 matching over 8 bases. Sequenced: PBMCs. The CDR3 DNA is TGTGCCAGCAGCGGAGACAGGGGTGGGATGAACACTGAAGCTTTCTTT. This gives the protein CASSGDRGGMNTEAFF.